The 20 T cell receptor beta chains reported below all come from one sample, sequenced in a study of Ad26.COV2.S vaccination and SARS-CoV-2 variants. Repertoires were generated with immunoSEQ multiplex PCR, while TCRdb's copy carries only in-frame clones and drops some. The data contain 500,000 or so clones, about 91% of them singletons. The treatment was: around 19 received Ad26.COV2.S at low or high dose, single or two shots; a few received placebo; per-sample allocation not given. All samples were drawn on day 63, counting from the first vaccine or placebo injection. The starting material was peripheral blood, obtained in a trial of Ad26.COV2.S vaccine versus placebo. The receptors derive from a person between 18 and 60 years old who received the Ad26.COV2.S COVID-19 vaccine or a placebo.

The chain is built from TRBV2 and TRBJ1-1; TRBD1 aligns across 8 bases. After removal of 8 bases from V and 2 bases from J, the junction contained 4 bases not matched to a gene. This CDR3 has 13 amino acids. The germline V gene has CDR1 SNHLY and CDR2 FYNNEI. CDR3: CASWDRLNTEAFF. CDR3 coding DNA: TGTGCCAGCTGGGACAGGCTTAACACTGAAGCTTTCTTT.

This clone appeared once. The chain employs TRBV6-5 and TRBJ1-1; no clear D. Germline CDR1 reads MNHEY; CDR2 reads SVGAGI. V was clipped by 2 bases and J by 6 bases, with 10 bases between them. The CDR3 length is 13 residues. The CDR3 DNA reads TGTGCCAGCAGTTACATGCGGAGCTCTGAAGCTTTCTTT. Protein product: CASSYMRSSEAFF.

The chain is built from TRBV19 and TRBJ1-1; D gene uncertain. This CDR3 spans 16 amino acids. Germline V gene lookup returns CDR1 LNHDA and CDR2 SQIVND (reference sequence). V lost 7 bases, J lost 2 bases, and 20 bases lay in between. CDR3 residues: CASMREPGRGNTEAFF. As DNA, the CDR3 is TGTGCCAGTATGCGGGAACCGGGGAGAGGAAACACTGAAGCTTTCTTT.

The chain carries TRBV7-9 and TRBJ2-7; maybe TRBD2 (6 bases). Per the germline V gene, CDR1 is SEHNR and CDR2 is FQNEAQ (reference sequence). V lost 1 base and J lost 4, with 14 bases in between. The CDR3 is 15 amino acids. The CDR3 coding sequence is TGTGCCAGCAGCTTAGGATCAGGGCGGGAATACGAGCAGTACGTC. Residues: CASSLGSGREYEQYV.

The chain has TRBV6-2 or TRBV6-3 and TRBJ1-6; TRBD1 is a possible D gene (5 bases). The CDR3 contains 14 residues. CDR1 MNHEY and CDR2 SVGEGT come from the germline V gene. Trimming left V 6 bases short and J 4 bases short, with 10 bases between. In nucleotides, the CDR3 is TGTGCCAGCAGCAAGGAGGGGTATAATTCACCCCTCCACTTT. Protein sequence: CASSKEGYNSPLHF.

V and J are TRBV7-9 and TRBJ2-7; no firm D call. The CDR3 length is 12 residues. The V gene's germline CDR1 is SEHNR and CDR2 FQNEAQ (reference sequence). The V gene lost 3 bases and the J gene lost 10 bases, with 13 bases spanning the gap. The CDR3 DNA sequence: TGTGCCAGCAGCTTTGGAGAAGGAACACAGTACGTC. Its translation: CASSFGEGTQYV.

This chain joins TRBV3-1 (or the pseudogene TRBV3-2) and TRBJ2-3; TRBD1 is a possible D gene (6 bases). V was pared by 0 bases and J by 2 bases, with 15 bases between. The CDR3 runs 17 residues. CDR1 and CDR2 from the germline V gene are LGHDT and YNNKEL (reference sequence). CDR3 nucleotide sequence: TGTGCCAGCAGCCAAGATCAGGGGCAGGAGACCACAGATACGCAGTATTTT. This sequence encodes CASSQDQGQETTDTQYF.

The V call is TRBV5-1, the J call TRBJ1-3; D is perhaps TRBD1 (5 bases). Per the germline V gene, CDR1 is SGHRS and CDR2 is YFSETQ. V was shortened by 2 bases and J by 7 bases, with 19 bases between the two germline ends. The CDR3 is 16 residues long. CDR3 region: CASSFDGTNSWNTIYF. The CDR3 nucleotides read TGCGCCAGCAGCTTCGACGGGACCAACTCTTGGAACACCATATATTTT.

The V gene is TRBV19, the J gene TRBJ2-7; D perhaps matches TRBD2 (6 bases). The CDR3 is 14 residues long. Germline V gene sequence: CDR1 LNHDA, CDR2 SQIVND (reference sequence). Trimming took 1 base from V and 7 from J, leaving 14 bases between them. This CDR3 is CASSIAGGNGEQYF. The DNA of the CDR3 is TGTGCCAGTAGTATAGCTGGGGGGAACGGGGAGCAGTACTTC.

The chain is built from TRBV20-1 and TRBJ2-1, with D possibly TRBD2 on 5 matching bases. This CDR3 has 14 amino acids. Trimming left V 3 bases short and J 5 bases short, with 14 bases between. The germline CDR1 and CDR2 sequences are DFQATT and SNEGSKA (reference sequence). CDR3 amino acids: CSASRLALDNEQFF. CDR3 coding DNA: TGCAGTGCTAGTCGTCTAGCCCTTGACAATGAGCAGTTCTTC.

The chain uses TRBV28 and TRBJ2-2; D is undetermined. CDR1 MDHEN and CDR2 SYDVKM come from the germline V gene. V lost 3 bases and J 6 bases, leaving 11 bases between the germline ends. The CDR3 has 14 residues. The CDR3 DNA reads TGTGCCAGCAGTTTTCCGCCCGAGTCCGGGGAGCTGTTTTTT. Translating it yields CASSFPPESGELFF. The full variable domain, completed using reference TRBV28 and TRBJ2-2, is DVKVTQSSRYLVKRTGEKVFLECVQDMDHENMFWYRQDPGLGLRLIYFSYDVKMKEKGDIPEGYSVSREKKERFSLILESASTNQTSMYLCASSFPPESGELFFGEGSRLTVL.

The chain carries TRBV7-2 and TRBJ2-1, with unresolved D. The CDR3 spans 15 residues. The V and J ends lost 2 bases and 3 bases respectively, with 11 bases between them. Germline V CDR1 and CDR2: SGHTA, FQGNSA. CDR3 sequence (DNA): TGTGCCAGCAGCTTACTATCCCCTGACTACAATGAGCAGTTCTTC. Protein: CASSLLSPDYNEQFF.

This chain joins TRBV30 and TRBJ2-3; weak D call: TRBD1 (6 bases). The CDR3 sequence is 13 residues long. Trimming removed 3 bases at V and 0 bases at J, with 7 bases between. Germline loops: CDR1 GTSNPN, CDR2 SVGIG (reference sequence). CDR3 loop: CAWRQGSTDTQYF. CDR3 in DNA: TGTGCCTGGAGGCAGGGGAGCACAGATACGCAGTATTTT. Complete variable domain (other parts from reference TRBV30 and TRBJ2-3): SQTIHQWPATLVQPVGSPLSLECTVEGTSNPNLYWYRQAAGRGLQLLFYSVGIGQISSEVPQNLSASRPQDRQFILSSKKLLLSDSGFYLCAWRQGSTDTQYFGPGTRLTVL.

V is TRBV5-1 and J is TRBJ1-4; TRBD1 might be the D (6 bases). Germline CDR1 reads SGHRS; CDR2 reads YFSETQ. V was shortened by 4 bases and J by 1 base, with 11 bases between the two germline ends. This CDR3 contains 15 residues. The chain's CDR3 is CASSPGQLTNEKLFF. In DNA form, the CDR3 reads TGCGCCAGCAGCCCCGGACAGTTAACTAATGAAAAACTGTTTTTT.

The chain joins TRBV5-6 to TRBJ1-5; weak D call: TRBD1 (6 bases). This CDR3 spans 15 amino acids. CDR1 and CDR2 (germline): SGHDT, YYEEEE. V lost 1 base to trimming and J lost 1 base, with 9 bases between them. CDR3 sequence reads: CASSLWGASNQPQHF. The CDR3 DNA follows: TGTGCCAGCAGCTTGTGGGGGGCCAGCAATCAGCCCCAGCATTTT.

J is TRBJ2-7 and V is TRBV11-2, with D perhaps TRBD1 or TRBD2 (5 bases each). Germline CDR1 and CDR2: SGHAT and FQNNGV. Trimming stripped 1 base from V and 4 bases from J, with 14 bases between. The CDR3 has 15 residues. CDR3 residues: CASSLGSGRGYEQYF. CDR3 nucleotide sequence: TGTGCCAGCAGCTTAGGCTCAGGGAGAGGGTACGAGCAGTACTTC.

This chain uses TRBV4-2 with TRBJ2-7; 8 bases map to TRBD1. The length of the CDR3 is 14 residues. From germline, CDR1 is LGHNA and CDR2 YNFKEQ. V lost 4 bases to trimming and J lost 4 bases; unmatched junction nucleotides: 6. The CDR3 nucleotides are TGTGCCAGCAGCCGGGACAGGAGTTCATACGAGCAGTACTTC. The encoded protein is CASSRDRSSYEQYF.

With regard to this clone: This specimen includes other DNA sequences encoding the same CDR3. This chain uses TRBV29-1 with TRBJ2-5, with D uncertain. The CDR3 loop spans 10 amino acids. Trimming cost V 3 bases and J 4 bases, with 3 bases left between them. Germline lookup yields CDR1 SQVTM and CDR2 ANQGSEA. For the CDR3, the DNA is TGCAGCGTTGACACAGAGACCCAGTACTTC. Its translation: CSVDTETQYF.

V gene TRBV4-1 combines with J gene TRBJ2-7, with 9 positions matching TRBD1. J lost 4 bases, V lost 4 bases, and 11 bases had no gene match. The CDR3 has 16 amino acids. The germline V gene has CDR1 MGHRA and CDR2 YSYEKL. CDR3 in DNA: TGCGCCAGCAGCCGAGGAACGGGACAGGGAGGATACGAGCAGTACTTC. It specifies CASSRGTGQGGYEQYF.

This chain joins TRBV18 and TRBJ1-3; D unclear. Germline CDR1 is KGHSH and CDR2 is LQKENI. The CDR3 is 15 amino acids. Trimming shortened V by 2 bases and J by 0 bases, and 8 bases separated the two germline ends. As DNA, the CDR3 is TGTGCCAGCTCACCAGAAGTGTACTCTGGAAACACCATATATTTT. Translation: CASSPEVYSGNTIYF. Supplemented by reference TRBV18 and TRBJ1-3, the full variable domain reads NAGVMQNPRHLVRRRGQEARLRCSPMKGHSHVYWYRQLPEEGLKFMVYLQKENIIDESGMPKERFSAEFPKEGPSILRIQQVVRGDSAAYFCASSPEVYSGNTIYFGEGSWLTVV.